The T cell receptor (beta chain) described here comes from a study of response to subunit inactivated influenza vaccine. Overall study findings and caveats: Authors suggested that a seasonal influenza vaccination recruits few new T cells each time.

TCRdb re-called the RT-PCR reads through MiXCR, storing one row per CDR3 protein. The data contain 650,000 to 700,000 distinct CDR3 sequences, around 16% of them singletons. This clonotype was detected only a few times. Its target is unknown. Trimming took off 3 bases at V and 1 base at J, with 11 bases between the two ends. Germline lookup yields CDR1 SGHTA and CDR2 FQGNSA. This CDR3 spans 15 amino acids. This TCR came from a man aged 45-65 years who received an inactivated influenza vaccine. The sequencing used PBMCs from blood, collected approximately 13 days after vaccination. The gene calls are TRBV7-2 and TRBJ2-3; tentatively, D is TRBD2 (6 bases). The CDR3 loop is CASSFLAPGTDTQYF. Here the CDR3 DNA reads TGTGCCAGCAGCTTTCTAGCGCCTGGCACAGATACGCAGTATTTT.